Listed below are T cell receptor beta chains from one sample, sequenced in a study of T cell responses to AZD1222 COVID-19 vaccine. This table comes from immunoSEQ multiplex PCR, and its TCRdb copy is limited to in-frame clones, with some not included. The sample has approximately 100,000 clones, around 84% seen once; the top ten hold roughly 1.4%. Sequencing used peripheral blood, obtained on day 0 of AZD1222 vaccination. These receptors all stem from an adult in good health. Each CDR3 is given without its conserved first and last residue. Fields, in order: V gene, clone size, J gene, CDR3 protein. Part of the rows lack a size; the others show once, few, many or a class for expanded clones.

V: TRBV3-1/TRBV3-2
size: NA
J: TRBJ2-2
CDR3: ASSQARVHTGELF

V: TRBV7-3
size: NA
J: TRBJ2-4
CDR3: ASSTGYSNIQY

V: TRBV28
size: NA
J: TRBJ2-5
CDR3: ASSFGGGQETQY

V: TRBV7-9
size: NA
J: TRBJ1-1
CDR3: ASVMGGLQTEAF

V: TRBV28
size: NA
J: TRBJ2-7
CDR3: ASSPYRVPGYEQY

V: TRBV25-1
size: NA
J: TRBJ1-1
CDR3: ASSEYGTSKGAF

V: TRBV7-2
size: NA
J: TRBJ2-3
CDR3: ASSEEAAGVPRDTQY

V: TRBV27
size: NA
J: TRBJ2-7
CDR3: ASSPGTGYEQY

V: TRBV7-2
size: NA
J: TRBJ1-6
CDR3: ASSLALMAGRARSPLH

V: TRBV5-6
size: NA
J: TRBJ1-5
CDR3: ASSLPGQPQH

V: TRBV5-1
size: NA
J: TRBJ2-7
CDR3: ASSEQGYEQY

V: TRBV28
size: NA
J: TRBJ1-1
CDR3: ASSLPTTGGNTEAF

V: TRBV6-5
size: NA
J: TRBJ2-7
CDR3: ASSRPGPSSYEQY

V: TRBV28
size: NA
J: TRBJ2-2
CDR3: ASSIYRGPTGELF

V: TRBV18
size: NA
J: TRBJ1-1
CDR3: ASSHLRAVDGTEAF

V: TRBV9
size: NA
J: TRBJ2-2
CDR3: ASSVVSGLTNTGELF

V: TRBV6-4
size: NA
J: TRBJ1-2
CDR3: ASTRETAPYGYT

V: TRBV5-6
size: NA
J: TRBJ2-2
CDR3: ASSSGTELLRTGELF

V: TRBV28
size: NA
J: TRBJ2-3
CDR3: ASRDFSSTDTQY

V: TRBV9
size: NA
J: NA
CDR3: ASSKNVESGQH

V: TRBV7-6
size: NA
J: TRBJ2-3
CDR3: ASSPWGGSADTQY

V: TRBV6-6
size: NA
J: TRBJ2-1
CDR3: ASSLTLSNEQF

V: TRBV7-2
size: NA
J: TRBJ2-5
CDR3: ASSWTGPQETQY

V: TRBV19
size: NA
J: TRBJ2-2
CDR3: ASSRAGASRANTGELF

V: TRBV11-1
size: once
J: TRBJ2-3
CDR3: ASSLGTDTQY

V: TRBV19
size: NA
J: TRBJ2-5
CDR3: ASSSTGLETQY

V: TRBV27
size: NA
J: TRBJ1-6
CDR3: ASSPAQGGANSPLH

V: TRBV27
size: NA
J: TRBJ2-7
CDR3: ASSPRTGFSYEQY